The source of this T cell receptor beta chain is a study of cytomegalovirus exposure and HLA in healthy donors (dated 2017 in TCRdb). Study-wide context: An earlier analysis of 550 to 700 of the donors reported approximately 270 Gb of sequence data and 117 million unique TCR beta sequences from 150 million to 200 million T cells. Approximately 300 gigabases of sequencing data and approximately 84 million unique TCR sequences were included in an early release covering under 650 HLA-typed donors. Of the roughly 400 genotyped donors, over 65% fell in the genetic ancestry cluster associated with self-reported Caucasian donors. The study aimed to test whether cataloging public T cell receptors could reveal signatures of past pathogen exposure. The study profiled the T cell repertoires of some 610 subjects by immunosequencing and related them to cytomegalovirus serostatus. A separate validation cohort of 100 to 150 different subjects was used in addition to the roughly 670-subject first cohort. High-throughput TCR immunosequencing, statistical association of individual TCRs with disease status, and machine learning were combined to predict cytomegalovirus infection status. To study patterns of TCR occurrence, a later analysis re-analyzed previously published TCR beta repertoires from around 670 donors and added high-resolution HLA genotyping. Rather than using new phenotypic data, the later analysis identified candidate immune exposures from TCR beta sequences and from how often those sequences occurred across donors. An earlier analysis of roughly 600 of the donors used high-throughput TCR beta sequencing to judge whether each TCR beta V gene segment behaved as functional or pseudogenic. Donor age, sex, ethnicity and CMV serostatus were compiled together with the repertoire data. A later genetic analysis used genome-wide SNP genotypes for about three fifths of the roughly 700 donors, treating that subset as a discovery cohort. Every discovery cohort repertoire had been produced on one sequencing platform. HLA typing included class I and class II loci at four-digit resolution. The number of donors typed differed by locus, with 629-630 for A, B, C, DRB1 and DQB1, around 500 for DQA1, approximately 570 for DPA1, and over 400 for DPB1. A few DR-DQ haplotypes were treated as single units for association and clustering because of strong linkage in the cohort. Among around 400 genotyped donors of the cohort, an average of around 240,000 unique TCR beta nucleotide sequences were sequenced per donor, 15% to 20% of them non-productive.

This clone is a singleton in its sample. What this receptor recognizes is not known. Base qualities are not recorded, but no much larger clone differs from it by a single base. To prepare the library, the immunoSEQ multiplex PCR assay was applied. The multiplex PCR relied on a mix of 60 forward primers for TCR Vbeta segments and 13 reverse primers for TCR Jbeta segments. Amplification of the CDR3 region of rearranged TCR beta genes was performed with a multiplex PCR assay on genomic DNA. On the Illumina HiSeq System, the amplified TCR beta libraries were sequenced as 87-base-pair reads. The paper's data handling went like this. Across the 600 to 700 repertoires, a later analysis counted around 80 million unique TCR beta chains, roughly 11 million of which were shared by at least two donors. Raw reads were error-corrected and collapsed into unique sequences by a nearest-neighbor algorithm in which closely related sequences were merged to remove PCR and sequencing errors. CDR3 sequences were aligned to IMGT reference sequences to assign V, D and J gene segments. For a sequence to be retained, a match of at least six nucleotides was required to both a V gene segment and a J gene segment. Rearrangements were called productive when the CDR3 lacked stop codons and stayed in frame with V and J; all others were non-productive. CDR3 was defined according to IMGT convention as the region running from the second conserved V-encoded cysteine to the conserved J-encoded phenylalanine. The earlier analysis of about 570 of the donors excluded any sequence lacking an unambiguous match to a single V gene segment. An earlier analysis of a few hundred of the donors classified V segments as functional when productive rearrangements were above 56.7% and as segregating when the standard deviation between donors was above 5%. A statistical classification framework was developed to diagnose cytomegalovirus status using the catalog of TCR beta chain sequences. In a later analysis, V and J genes were assigned by comparing TCR nucleotide sequences against IMGT/GENE-DB human TR gene sequences. Using the TCRdist pipeline, a later analysis assigned CDR3 sequences along with most-parsimonious VDJ recombination scenarios. In a later analysis, each TCR beta chain was defined by its CDR3 amino acid sequence together with its V-gene family, and reads lacking a unique V-gene family were excluded. As a way to deal with suspected cross-contamination and a sequencing artifact, a later analysis dropped hundreds of nucleotide sequences that were highly shared and had low generation probability. For each public chain, a later analysis derived a clonal expansion index from normalized ranks of inferred template counts within each repertoire. In a later analysis, generation probabilities were computed using a VDJ recombination model fitted to out-of-frame rearrangements, and the results were checked against IGoR. In a later analysis, TCR-TCR, TCR-HLA and TCR-CMV co-occurrence was scored with hypergeometric tests, and a repertoire-size bias correction was applied to TCR pairs. In a later analysis, false discovery rates were estimated by permuting HLA or CMV assignments 20 times. In a later analysis, co-occurring TCRs were grouped with DBSCAN, and TCRdist sequence similarity was added when clustering was performed within HLA-allele-positive subsets. Repertoires with fewer than 30,000 or more than 120,000 public chains were left out of co-occurrence clustering, as were five repertoires with anomalous nucleotide sharing. TCRdb's version of the immuneACCESS table is confined to in-frame rearrangements and falls short of the full clone set. An unresolved V gene accounts for under half of the shortfall where checked; the remainder is of unknown origin. The DNA gave D and trimming, while V, J and clone size come from that table. Across this sample there are more than 60,000 clones, with around 80% seen only once. Jointly, the top ten make up around 18% of the sample.

From its cysteine to its phenylalanine, the CDR3 spans 18 amino acids. The retained sequence is limited to the CDR3, 54 bases, with the frame set at the first base. CDR1 MDHEN and CDR2 SYDVKM are derived from the germline V gene. V lost 5 bases and J lost 2 bases, and the count of bases not matched to a germline gene is 15. Points the paper makes about the study in general: In both the original and validation cohorts, the classifier was reported to diagnose cytomegalovirus status with high specificity and sensitivity. The authors suggested that the approach could potentially be generalized to other disease states and immunological phenotypes. The earlier analysis of nearly 600 of the donors excluded roughly 17 rarely observed V segments, including chromosome 9 orphons, because counts were too low. According to a later analysis, most CMV-associated TCR beta chains appeared to be HLA-restricted, and the HLA associations seemed to be driven largely by CMV exposure. According to a later genetic analysis, donors in an Asian-associated ancestry cluster had fewer N-insertions in productive TCRs than the roughly 670-donor mean. Linkage disequilibrium might explain the correlated functional status among segregating V segments, but an unknown experimental factor could not be ruled out. The study gave a list of 150 to 200 TCR beta chains associated with cytomegalovirus. A few of the identified cytomegalovirus-associated TCR beta chains were confirmed in vitro to be specific for cytomegalovirus antigens. A further reported finding was that TCR beta sequences accurately predicted the HLA-A and HLA-B alleles for most subjects in the first cohort. Some IMGT-functional V segments, including TRBV6-2 and TRBV6-3, could not be distinguished by the 87-base-pair reads and were therefore excluded. In a later analysis, over 15,000 TCR beta sequences were associated with specific HLA alleles at a false discovery rate of 0.05. Several of the top co-occurrence clusters appeared to be linked to parvovirus B19, influenza, CMV and Epstein-Barr virus, according to a later analysis. In an earlier analysis of around 600 of the donors, most TCR beta V segments appeared in productive rearrangements about 90% or about 30% of the time, broadly matching IMGT annotations. Most TCR sequences were observed very rarely across donors, whereas some public TCRs were present in many individuals. The sequencing pipeline was judged likely to have produced a cluster of highly shared sequence variants as a technical artifact. In a later analysis, HLA-associated TCR beta chains showed more clonal expansion and lower generation probabilities than non-associated chains that were equally common. According to a later analysis, TCR association rates differed among HLA loci, with DRB1 alleles showing the most associated TCRs and HLA-C alleles showing the fewest. Because HLA typing was missing for some donors at each locus, association tests included only the typed subset. An association between a missense DCLRE1C variant and V-gene and J-gene trimming of TCR beta chains was found in a later genetic analysis and replicated in an independent cohort. Immune exposure information for the cohort was limited to CMV serostatus. This cohort had only TCR beta chains sequenced, and the lack of alpha or paired-chain data limited which features could be detected. Strong co-occurrence of HLA alleles, especially DR and DQ, made assigning TCR associations to individual alleles difficult. Roughly uniform sequencing depth across donors was assumed in presence/absence analyses, although this assumption may not hold.

In total, just over 650 healthy bone marrow donors made up the cohort. At the time of sampling, every cohort member was nominally healthy, though immune exposures that went unrecorded were likely present. The donor tested CMV seropositive and was one of the 289 seropositive cohort members. Every donor gave a peripheral blood sample, and the peripheral blood mononuclear cells from that sample were used for TCR beta sequencing. Genomic DNA was extracted from the blood cell samples with the Qiagen DNeasy Blood Extraction Kit. The V and J genes are TRBV28 and TRBJ2-7, with 10 bases matching TRBD2. This receptor was identified in a man aged 65 to 79 in good health and CMV-seropositive. The sequenced material came from PBMCs. The CDR3: CASSPPLGASGSPYEQYF. The nucleotide sequence is given as TGTGCCAGCAGTCCACCGCTCGGGGCTAGCGGGAGCCCCTACGAGCAGTACTTC.